This entry lists 17 T cell receptor beta chains sequenced from one sample in a study of Graves' ophthalmopathy and Graves' hyperthyroidism (dated 2018 in TCRdb). Sequencing relied on an Illumina HiSeq 2000. For repertoire sequencing, the TCR beta CDR3 regions were amplified from RNA transcripts. The first round of RT-PCR was done with HTBI primers and the Qiagen OneStep RT-PCR kit, and was followed by a second round of multiplex PCR, then size selection and purification. TCRdb cleaned the public reads at Q25 with fastp, built clones with MiXCR and kept in-frame beta chains. Rows are combined by CDR3 protein, so each entry shows the most common genes and DNA. This sample has about 1.2 million distinct CDR3 sequences in its table, and about 36% of those were observed once. The ten largest make up around 10% of the sample. Input material: peripheral blood or thyroid tissue (not recorded which). The receptors come from an adult man with Graves' hyperthyroidism.

The table lists this clonotype with a count of one. This may be a read error: a much more frequent sequence differs by one nucleotide. The gene calls are TRBV10-3 and TRBJ2-7, with 9 nucleotides matching TRBD1. Germline CDR1 ENHRY, CDR2 SYGVKD. The CDR3 extends over 17 amino acids. V dropped 6 bases and J dropped 0; count of bases not matched to a gene: 12. DNA of the CDR3: TGTGCCATCAGCGCGGACAGGGGTTCGCAAAGCTCCTACGAGCAGTACTTC. This translates into CAISADRGSQSSYEQYF.

This clonotype was counted at least ten times. The rearrangement uses TRBV29-1 and TRBJ2-5; possible D gene TRBD2, 6 bases. Deletions cut 4 bases from V and 7 bases from J, with 16 bases between. The CDR3 extends over 13 amino acids. CDR1 SQVTM and CDR2 ANQGSEA come from the germline V gene. CDR3 sequence: CSVVRDSSGTQYF. As DNA, the CDR3 is TGCAGCGTTGTTCGGGACTCCAGCGGGACCCAGTACTTC.

This clonotype was seen a handful of times. This sequence joins TRBV29-1 and TRBJ1-2; D is unresolved. CDR3 size: 11 residues. Trimming removed 8 bases from V and 10 bases from J, with 17 bases in between. The germline CDR1 and CDR2 sequences are SQVTM and ANQGSEA. CDR3: CSLESKGPYTF. As DNA, the CDR3 is TGCAGCTTAGAGTCCAAGGGCCCCTACACCTTC.

The chain has TRBV19 and TRBJ1-1; D uncertain. Germline V gene sequence: CDR1 LNHDA, CDR2 SQIVND (reference sequence). The CDR3 is 12 amino acids. V was pared by 9 bases and J by 7 bases, with 15 bases between. The CDR3 sequence: CASSFRSIEAFF. DNA for the CDR3: TGTGCCAGCAGCTTCCGTTCTATTGAAGCTTTCTTT.

This clonotype has ten or more counts. This sequence joins TRBV24-1 and TRBJ1-3; D unclear. The V end was cut by 5 bases, the J end by 3 bases, with 13 bases between. The germline V gene encodes CDR1 KGHDR and CDR2 SFDVKD. This CDR3 spans 15 amino acids. CDR3 DNA sequence: TGTGCCACCAGTGCCCCAGGACGTGATGGAAACACCATATATTTT. Translated, it gives CATSAPGRDGNTIYF.

This clonotype has more than one count but fewer than ten. This chain connects TRBV12-3 or TRBV12-4 to TRBJ1-5; a possible D gene is TRBD1 (5 bases). V was trimmed by 5 bases and J by 5 bases, leaving 19 bases between them. This CDR3 contains 16 residues. CDR3 nucleotide sequence: TGTGCCAGCAGTGAAGCCCCACGGGGAGGGGATCAGCCCCAGCATTTT. Translation gives CASSEAPRGGDQPQHF.

The V gene is TRBV7-9, the J gene TRBJ1-5; D gene ambiguous. Per germline, CDR1 SEHNR and CDR2 FQNEAQ (reference sequence). With 4 bases removed from V and 6 bases from J, the gap between germline ends came to 10 bases. This CDR3 has 13 amino acids. The CDR3 DNA reads TGTGCCAGCAGCTCGGGATTGGTTCAGCCCCAGCATTTT. Translating gives CASSSGLVQPQHF.

Ten or more counts support this clonotype. The rearrangement links TRBV12-3 or TRBV12-4 to TRBJ1-2; TRBD1 matches at 11 bases. Germline trimming cut 3 bases from V and 3 bases from J; bases unmatched to any gene: 3. The CDR3 consists of 15 residues. This CDR3 reads CASSLGTGGYYGYTF. The CDR3 nucleotides are TGTGCCAGCAGTTTGGGGACAGGGGGGTACTATGGCTACACCTTC.

In DNA form, the CDR3 reads TGTGCCAGCAGCCCCCGGGACACCAAGGGGTACACCTTC. It translates to CASSPRDTKGYTF. V gene TRBV5-8 combines with J gene TRBJ1-2, with a possible D match to TRBD1 (6 bases). Trimming removed 4 bases at V and 11 bases at J, with 18 bases between. Germline CDR1 is SGHTS and CDR2 is YDEGEE. This CDR3 has 13 amino acids.

This clonotype was seen a single time. The CDR3 protein is CATERDKDNSPLHF. The DNA for the CDR3 is TGTGCCACCGAGAGGGACAAAGATAATTCACCCCTCCACTTT. J is TRBJ1-6 and V is TRBV15; the D gene is possibly TRBD1 (6 bases). Trimming removed 8 bases at V and 5 bases at J, with 13 bases between. The germline CDR1 and CDR2 sequences are LNHNV and YYDKDF (reference sequence). The CDR3 consists of 14 residues.

This clonotype has a single count. V is TRBV7-3 and J is TRBJ2-1, with 7 positions matching TRBD2. CDR1 SGHTA and CDR2 FQGTGA come from the germline V gene. CDR3 size: 13 residues. The V segment lost 5 bases and the J segment 7 bases; nucleotides outside the gene matches: 5. CDR3 in amino acids: CASSPAGRNEQFF. The CDR3 DNA follows: TGTGCCAGCAGCCCAGCGGGGAGGAATGAGCAGTTCTTC.

This rearrangement joins TRBV7-6 to TRBJ2-5; possible D gene TRBD2, 5 bases. CDR3 length equals 15 residues. Deletions cut 2 bases from V and 1 base from J, with 11 bases between. Germline V lookup: CDR1 SGHVS, CDR2 FNYEAQ. The DNA of the CDR3 is TGTGCCAGCAGCTTAATTCCGGGATCCCAAGAGACCCAGTACTTC. It yields the protein CASSLIPGSQETQYF.

The sample holds a few counts of this clonotype. V and J are TRBV6-2 or TRBV6-3 and TRBJ2-7; D uncertain. The CDR3 runs 14 residues. Germline lookup yields CDR1 MNHEY and CDR2 SVGEGT. Trimming removed 7 bases from V and 6 bases from J, with 19 bases in between. This CDR3 reads CASTMLTNAGEQYF. DNA for the CDR3: TGTGCCAGCACCATGCTGACCAACGCCGGCGAGCAGTACTTC.

In this sample, this clonotype turned up a few times. The chain recombines TRBV28 with TRBJ2-7; maybe TRBD1 (5 bases). Germline values: CDR1 MDHEN, CDR2 SYDVKM. Trimming stripped 8 bases from V and 6 bases from J, with 14 bases between. There are 12 residues in the CDR3. This chain's CDR3 is CASYPGHSEQYF. The DNA for the CDR3 is TGTGCCAGCTACCCAGGGCACTCCGAGCAGTACTTC.

The rearrangement uses TRBV5-5 and TRBJ1-6; possibly TRBD1 for D (6 bases). Per the germline V gene, CDR1 is SGHKS and CDR2 is YYEKEE (reference sequence). Between the trimmed V and J ends, which lost 1 base and 3 bases, there was a span of 20 bases. This CDR3 region has 19 residues. CDR3 sequence (DNA): TGTGCCAGCAGCTTGAAAGGCCGCGCAGGGGACATCTATAATTCACCCCTCCACTTT. It translates to CASSLKGRAGDIYNSPLHF.

This clonotype was detected ten times or more. The V gene is TRBV2, the J gene TRBJ1-5, with D hard to call. Trimming removed 6 bases at V and 4 bases at J, with 22 bases between. The CDR3 runs to 17 residues. Germline-derived CDR1 and CDR2 are SNHLY and FYNNEI. CDR3 protein: CASRPENRIFTNQPQHF. As DNA, the CDR3 is TGTGCCAGCAGACCGGAGAACAGAATTTTTACGAATCAGCCCCAGCATTTT.

In regard to this clonotype: A much larger clone differs from this one at a single base, so this may be a read error. This chain connects TRBV4-1 to TRBJ2-7, with D hard to call. There are 14 residues in the CDR3. Germline CDR1 reads MGHRA; CDR2 reads YSYEKL. The CDR3 DNA reads as TGCGCCAGCAGCCAAGCGTTCGGGTCTTACGAGCATTACTTC. The encoded protein is CASSQAFGSYEHYF.